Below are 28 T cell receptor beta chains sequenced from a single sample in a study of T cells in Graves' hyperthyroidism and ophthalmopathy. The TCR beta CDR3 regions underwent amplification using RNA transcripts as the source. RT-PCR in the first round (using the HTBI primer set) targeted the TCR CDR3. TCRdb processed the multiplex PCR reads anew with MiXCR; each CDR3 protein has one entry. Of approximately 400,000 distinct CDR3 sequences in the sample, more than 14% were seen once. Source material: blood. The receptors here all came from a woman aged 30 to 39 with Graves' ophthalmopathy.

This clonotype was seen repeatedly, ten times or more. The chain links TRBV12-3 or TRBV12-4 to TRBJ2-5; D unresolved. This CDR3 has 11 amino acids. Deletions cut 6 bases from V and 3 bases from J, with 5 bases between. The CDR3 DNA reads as TGTGCCAGCAGCTCAAAAGAGACCCAGTACTTC. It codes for CASSSKETQYF.

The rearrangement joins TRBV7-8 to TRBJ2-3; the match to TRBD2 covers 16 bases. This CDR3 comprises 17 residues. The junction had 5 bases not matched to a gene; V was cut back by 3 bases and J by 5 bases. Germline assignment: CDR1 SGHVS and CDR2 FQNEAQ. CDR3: CASSLGLAGGPIDTQYF. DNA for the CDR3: TGTGCCAGCAGCTTGGGACTAGCGGGGGGGCCGATAGATACGCAGTATTTT.

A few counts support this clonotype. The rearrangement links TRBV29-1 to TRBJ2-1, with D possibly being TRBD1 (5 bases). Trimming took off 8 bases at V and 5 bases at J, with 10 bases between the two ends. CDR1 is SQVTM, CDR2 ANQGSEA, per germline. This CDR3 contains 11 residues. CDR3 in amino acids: CSMTVHNEQFF. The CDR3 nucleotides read TGCAGCATGACAGTTCACAATGAGCAGTTCTTC.

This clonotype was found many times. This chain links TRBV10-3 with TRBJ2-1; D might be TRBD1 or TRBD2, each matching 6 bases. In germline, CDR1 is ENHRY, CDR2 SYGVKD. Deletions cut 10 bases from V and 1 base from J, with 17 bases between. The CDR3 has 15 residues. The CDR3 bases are TGTGCCACCTCTCGGGGGCCCAATTCCTACAATGAGCAGTTCTTC. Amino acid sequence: CATSRGPNSYNEQFF.

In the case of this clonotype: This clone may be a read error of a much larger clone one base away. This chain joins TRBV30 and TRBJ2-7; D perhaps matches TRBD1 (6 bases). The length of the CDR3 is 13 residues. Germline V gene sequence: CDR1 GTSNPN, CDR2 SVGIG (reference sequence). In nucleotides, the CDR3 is TGTGCCTGGAGGCAAACAGGGACCTACGAGCAGTGCTTC. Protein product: CAWRQTGTYEQCF.

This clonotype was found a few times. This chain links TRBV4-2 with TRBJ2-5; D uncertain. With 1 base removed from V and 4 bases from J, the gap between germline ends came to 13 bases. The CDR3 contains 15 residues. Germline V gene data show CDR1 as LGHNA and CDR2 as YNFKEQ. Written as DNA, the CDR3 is TGTGCCAGCAGCCAAGCGGCAGGCATCACAGAGACCCAGTACTTC. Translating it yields CASSQAAGITETQYF.

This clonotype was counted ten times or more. The CDR3 spells CASRALDQETQYF. CDR3 DNA: TGTGCCAGCAGGGCGTTGGACCAAGAGACCCAGTACTTC. The chain has TRBV6-1 and TRBJ2-5; D remains ambiguous. Germline V lookup: CDR1 MNHNS, CDR2 SASEGT. The V gene lost 6 bases and the J gene lost 0 bases, with 8 bases spanning the gap. The CDR3 loop spans 13 amino acids.

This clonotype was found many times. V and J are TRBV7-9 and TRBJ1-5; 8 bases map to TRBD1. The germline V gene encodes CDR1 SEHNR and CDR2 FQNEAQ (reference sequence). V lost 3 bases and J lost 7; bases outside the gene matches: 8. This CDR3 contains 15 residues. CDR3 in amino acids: CASSLGDRPRQPQHF. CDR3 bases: TGTGCCAGCAGCTTGGGGGACAGGCCCCGCCAGCCCCAGCATTTT.

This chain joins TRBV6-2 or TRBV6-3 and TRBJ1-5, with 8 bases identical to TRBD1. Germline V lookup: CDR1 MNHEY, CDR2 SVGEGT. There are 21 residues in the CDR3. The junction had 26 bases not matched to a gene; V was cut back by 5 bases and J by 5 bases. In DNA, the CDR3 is TGTGCCAGCAGTGGGCCCTTAGGTCTGGACAGGGCCGCCGGGGCCTATCAGCCCCAGCATTTT. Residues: CASSGPLGLDRAAGAYQPQHF.

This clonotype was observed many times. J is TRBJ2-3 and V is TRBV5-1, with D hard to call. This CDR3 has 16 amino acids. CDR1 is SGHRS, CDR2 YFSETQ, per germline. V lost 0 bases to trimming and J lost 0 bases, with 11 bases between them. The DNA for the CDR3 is TGCGCCAGCAGCTTGGCCGTCGACACTAGCACAGATACGCAGTATTTT. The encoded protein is CASSLAVDTSTDTQYF.

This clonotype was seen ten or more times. CDR3 in amino acids: CASSQEGRGGTDTQYF. DNA of the CDR3: TGTGCCAGCAGCCAAGAGGGAAGGGGGGGCACAGATACGCAGTATTTT. V gene TRBV3-1 combines with J gene TRBJ2-3; D may be TRBD1 or TRBD2 (6 bases each). Per the germline V gene, CDR1 is LGHDT and CDR2 is YNNKEL (reference sequence). V lost 0 bases and J 1 base, leaving 11 bases between the germline ends. This CDR3 contains 16 residues.

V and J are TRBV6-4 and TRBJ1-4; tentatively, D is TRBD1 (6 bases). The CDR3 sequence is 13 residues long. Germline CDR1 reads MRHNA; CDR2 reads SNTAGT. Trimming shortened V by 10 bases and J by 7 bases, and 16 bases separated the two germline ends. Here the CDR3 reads CATRGNIGEKLFF. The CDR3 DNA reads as TGTGCCACCAGGGGTAATATAGGTGAAAAACTGTTTTTT.

The CDR3 is CATSDLQAGLGNDEQFF. The CDR3 region has the DNA TGTGCCACCAGTGATTTGCAGGCCGGACTAGGGAATGATGAGCAGTTCTTC. The rearrangement joins TRBV24-1 to TRBJ2-1; 7 nucleotides agree with TRBD2. Unmatched junction bases numbered 12, after V lost 0 bases and J lost 8 bases. The CDR3 is made up of 17 amino acids. CDR1 and CDR2 (germline): KGHDR, SFDVKD.

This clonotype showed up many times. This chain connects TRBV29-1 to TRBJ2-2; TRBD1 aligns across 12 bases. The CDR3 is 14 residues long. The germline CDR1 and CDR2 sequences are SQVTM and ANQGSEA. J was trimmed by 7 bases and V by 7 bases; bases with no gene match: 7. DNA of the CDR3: TGCAGCGCGGGACAGGGGGCGCCCGGCGGGGAGCTGTTTTTT. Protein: CSAGQGAPGGELFF.

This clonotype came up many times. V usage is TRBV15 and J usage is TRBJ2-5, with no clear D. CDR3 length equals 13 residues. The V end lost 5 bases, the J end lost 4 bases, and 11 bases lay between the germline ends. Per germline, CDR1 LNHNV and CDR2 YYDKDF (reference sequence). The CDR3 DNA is TGTGCCACCAGCGACGTAGCAGGAGAGACCCAGTACTTC. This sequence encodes CATSDVAGETQYF.

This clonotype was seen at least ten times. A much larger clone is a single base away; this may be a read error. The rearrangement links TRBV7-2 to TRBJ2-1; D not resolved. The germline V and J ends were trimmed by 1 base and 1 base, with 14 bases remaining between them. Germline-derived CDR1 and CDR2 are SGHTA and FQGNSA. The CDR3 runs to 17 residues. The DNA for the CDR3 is TGTGCCAGCAGCTTAGGGGTATGGGAACCGTCCTACAATGAGCAGTTCTTC. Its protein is CASSLGVWEPSYNEQFF.

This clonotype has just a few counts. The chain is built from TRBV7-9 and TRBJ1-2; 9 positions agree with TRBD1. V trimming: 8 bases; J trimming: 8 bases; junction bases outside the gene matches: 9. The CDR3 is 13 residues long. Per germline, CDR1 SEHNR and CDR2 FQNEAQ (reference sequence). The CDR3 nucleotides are TGTGCCAGCGGGGGACAGGGCGAAGGAGGCTACACCTTC. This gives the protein CASGGQGEGGYTF.

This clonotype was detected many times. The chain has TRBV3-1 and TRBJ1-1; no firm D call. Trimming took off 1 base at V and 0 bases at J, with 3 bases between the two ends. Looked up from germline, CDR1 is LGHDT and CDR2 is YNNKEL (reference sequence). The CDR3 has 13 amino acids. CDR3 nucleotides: TGTGCCAGCAGCCAAGCCATGAACACTGAAGCTTTCTTT. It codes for CASSQAMNTEAFF.

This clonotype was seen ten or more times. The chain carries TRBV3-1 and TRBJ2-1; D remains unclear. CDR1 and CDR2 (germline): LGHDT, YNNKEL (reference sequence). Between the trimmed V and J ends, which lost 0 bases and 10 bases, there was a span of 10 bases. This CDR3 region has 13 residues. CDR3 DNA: TGTGCCAGCAGCCAAGAAATTCGTGGGGAGCAGTTCTTC. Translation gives CASSQEIRGEQFF.

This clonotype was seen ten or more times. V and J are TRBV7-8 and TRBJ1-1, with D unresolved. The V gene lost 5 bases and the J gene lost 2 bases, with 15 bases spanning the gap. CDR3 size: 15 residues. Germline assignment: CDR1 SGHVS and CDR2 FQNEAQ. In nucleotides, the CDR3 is TGTGCCAGCAGCCGAAATGGGCAATACAACACTGAAGCTTTCTTT. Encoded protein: CASSRNGQYNTEAFF.

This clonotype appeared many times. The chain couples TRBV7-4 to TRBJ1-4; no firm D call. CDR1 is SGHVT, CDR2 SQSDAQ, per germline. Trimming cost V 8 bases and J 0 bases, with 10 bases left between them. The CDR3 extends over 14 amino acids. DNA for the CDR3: TGTGCCAGCGGGGTAGGTGCAACTAATGAAAAACTGTTTTTT. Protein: CASGVGATNEKLFF.

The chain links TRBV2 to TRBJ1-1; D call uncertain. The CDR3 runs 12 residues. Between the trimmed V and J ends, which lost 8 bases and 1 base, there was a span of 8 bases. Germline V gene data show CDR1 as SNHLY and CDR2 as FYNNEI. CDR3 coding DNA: TGTGCCAGCCACGACCAGAACACTGAAGCTTTCTTT. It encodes CASHDQNTEAFF.

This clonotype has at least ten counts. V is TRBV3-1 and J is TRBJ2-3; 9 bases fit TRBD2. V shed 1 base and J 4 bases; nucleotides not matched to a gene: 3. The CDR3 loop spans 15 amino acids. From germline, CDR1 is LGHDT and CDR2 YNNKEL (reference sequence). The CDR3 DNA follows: TGTGCCAGCAGCCAAGTGGCGGGGGGGGCAGATACGCAGTATTTT. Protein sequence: CASSQVAGGADTQYF.

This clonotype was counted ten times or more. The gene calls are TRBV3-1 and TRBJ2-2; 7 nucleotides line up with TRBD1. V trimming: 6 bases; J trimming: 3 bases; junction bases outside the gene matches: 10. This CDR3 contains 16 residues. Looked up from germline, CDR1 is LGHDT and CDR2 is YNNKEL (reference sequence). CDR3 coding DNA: TGTGCCAGCAGATCAAGACAGGGTAGGGACACCGGGGAGCTGTTTTTT. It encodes CASRSRQGRDTGELFF.

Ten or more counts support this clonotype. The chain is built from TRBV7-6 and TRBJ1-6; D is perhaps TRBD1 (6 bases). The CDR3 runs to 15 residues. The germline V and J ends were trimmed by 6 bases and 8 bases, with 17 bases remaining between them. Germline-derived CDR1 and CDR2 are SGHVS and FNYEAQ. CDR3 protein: CASRSDRLLHSPLHF. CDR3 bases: TGTGCCAGCAGGTCGGACAGACTTTTACATTCACCCCTCCACTTT.

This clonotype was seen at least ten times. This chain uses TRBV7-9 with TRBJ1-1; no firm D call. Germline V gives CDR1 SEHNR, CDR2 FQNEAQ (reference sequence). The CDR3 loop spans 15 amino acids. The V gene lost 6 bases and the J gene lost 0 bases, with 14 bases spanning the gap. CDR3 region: CASRPMRTVNTEAFF. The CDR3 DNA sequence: TGTGCCAGCAGGCCAATGAGGACGGTGAACACTGAAGCTTTCTTT.

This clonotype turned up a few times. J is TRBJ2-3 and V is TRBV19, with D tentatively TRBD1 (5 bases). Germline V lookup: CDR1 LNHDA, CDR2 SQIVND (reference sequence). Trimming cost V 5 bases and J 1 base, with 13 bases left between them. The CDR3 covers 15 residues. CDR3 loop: CASSVGVLGTDTQYF. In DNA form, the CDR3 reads TGTGCCAGTAGTGTAGGGGTGCTTGGCACAGATACGCAGTATTTT.

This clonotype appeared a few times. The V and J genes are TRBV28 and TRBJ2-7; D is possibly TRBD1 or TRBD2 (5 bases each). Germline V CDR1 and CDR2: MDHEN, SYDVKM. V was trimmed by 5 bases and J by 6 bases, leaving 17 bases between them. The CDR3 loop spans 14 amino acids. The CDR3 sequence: CASSTGAGPFEQYF. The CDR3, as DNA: TGTGCCAGCAGTACCGGGGCCGGTCCCTTCGAGCAGTACTTC. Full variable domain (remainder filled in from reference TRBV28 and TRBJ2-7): DVKVTQSSRYLVKRTGEKVFLECVQDMDHENMFWYRQDPGLGLRLIYFSYDVKMKEKGDIPEGYSVSREKKERFSLILESASTNQTSMYLCASSTGAGPFEQYFGPGTRLTVT.